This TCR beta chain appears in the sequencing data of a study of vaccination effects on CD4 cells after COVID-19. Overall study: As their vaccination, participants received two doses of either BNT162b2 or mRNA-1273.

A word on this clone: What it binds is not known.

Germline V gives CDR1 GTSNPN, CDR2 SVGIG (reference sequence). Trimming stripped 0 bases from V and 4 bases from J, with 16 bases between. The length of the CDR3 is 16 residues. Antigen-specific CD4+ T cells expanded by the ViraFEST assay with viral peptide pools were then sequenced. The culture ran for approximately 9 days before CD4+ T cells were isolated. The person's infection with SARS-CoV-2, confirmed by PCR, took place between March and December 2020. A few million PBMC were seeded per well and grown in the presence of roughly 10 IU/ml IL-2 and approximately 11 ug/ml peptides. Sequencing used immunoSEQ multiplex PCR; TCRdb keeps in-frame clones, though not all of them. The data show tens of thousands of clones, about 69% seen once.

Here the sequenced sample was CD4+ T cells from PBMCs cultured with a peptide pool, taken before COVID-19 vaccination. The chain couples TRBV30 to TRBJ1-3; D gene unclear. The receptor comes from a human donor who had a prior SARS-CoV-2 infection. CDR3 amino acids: CAWSVHIGVTGNTIYF. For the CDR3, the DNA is TGTGCCTGGAGTGTACATATCGGGGTGACGGGAAACACCATATATTTT.